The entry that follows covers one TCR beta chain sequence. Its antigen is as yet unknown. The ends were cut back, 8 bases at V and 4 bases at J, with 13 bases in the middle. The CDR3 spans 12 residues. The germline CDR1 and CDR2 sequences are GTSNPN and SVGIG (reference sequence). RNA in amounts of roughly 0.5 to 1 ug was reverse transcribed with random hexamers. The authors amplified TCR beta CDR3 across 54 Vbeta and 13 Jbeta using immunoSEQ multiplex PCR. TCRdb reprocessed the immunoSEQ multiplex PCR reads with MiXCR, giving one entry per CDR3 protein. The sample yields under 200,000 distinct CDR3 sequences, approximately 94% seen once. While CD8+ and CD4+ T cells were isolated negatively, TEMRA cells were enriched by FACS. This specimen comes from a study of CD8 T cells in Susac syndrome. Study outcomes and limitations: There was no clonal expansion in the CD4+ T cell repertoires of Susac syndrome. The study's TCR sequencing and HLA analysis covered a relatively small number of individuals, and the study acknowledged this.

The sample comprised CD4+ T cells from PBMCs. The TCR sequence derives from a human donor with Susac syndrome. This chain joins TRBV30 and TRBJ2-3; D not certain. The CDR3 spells CAALSSSDTQYF. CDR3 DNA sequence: TGTGCCGCCCTAAGCAGTTCAGATACGCAGTATTTT.